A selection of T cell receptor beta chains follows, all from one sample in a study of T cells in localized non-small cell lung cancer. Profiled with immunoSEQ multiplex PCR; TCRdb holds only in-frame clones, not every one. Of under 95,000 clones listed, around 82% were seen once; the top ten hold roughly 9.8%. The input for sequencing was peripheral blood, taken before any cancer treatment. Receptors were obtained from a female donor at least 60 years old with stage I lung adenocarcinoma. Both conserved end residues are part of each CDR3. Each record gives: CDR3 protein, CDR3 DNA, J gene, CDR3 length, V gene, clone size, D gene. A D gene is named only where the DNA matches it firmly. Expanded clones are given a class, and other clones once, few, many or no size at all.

CDR3: CASSLQSHGELFF; DNA: TGTGCCAGCAGCCTCCAATCTCACGGGGAGCTGTTTTTT; J: TRBJ2-2; length: 13; V: TRBV9; size: -; D: -
CDR3: CASSVVGGSSYNEQFF; DNA: TGTGCCAGCAGCGTAGTGGGCGGGAGCTCCTACAATGAGCAGTTCTTC; J: TRBJ2-1; length: 16; V: TRBV9; size: few; D: TRBD2
CDR3: CSVDGTSQNEQFF; DNA: TGCAGCGTTGACGGGACTAGCCAGAATGAGCAGTTCTTC; J: TRBJ2-1; length: 13; V: TRBV29-1; size: -; D: TRBD2
CDR3: CSVSSGDYGYTF; DNA: TGCAGCGTTTCCTCTGGGGACTATGGCTACACCTTC; J: TRBJ1-2; length: 12; V: TRBV29-1; size: few; D: -
CDR3: CASFAGGPIEQFF; DNA: TGTGCCAGCTTCGCGGGAGGGCCGATTGAGCAGTTCTTC; J: TRBJ2-1; length: 13; V: TRBV2; size: -; D: TRBD2
CDR3: CASSQAPPGTYSNQPQHF; DNA: TGCGCCAGCAGCCAAGCTCCCCCCGGGACTTATAGCAATCAGCCCCAGCATTTT; J: TRBJ1-5; length: 18; V: TRBV4-3; size: -; D: -
CDR3: CASSTGGTAYEQYF; DNA: TGTGCCAGCTCAACAGGGGGCACCGCCTACGAGCAGTACTTC; J: TRBJ2-7; length: 14; V: TRBV18; size: -; D: TRBD1
CDR3: CASSVSMRGGTDTQYF; DNA: TGTGCCAGCAGCGTAAGCATGAGGGGGGGCACAGATACGCAGTATTTT; J: TRBJ2-3; length: 16; V: TRBV7-8; size: -; D: -
CDR3: CASRPLQGGWSYEQYF; DNA: TGTGCCAGCAGACCCCTACAGGGTGGGTGGTCCTACGAGCAGTACTTC; J: TRBJ2-7; length: 16; V: TRBV28; size: -; D: -
CDR3: CASSLRGGPTTNEKLFF; DNA: TGCGCCAGCAGCCTTAGGGGAGGACCAACAACTAATGAAAAACTGTTTTTT; J: TRBJ1-4; length: 17; V: TRBV5-1; size: -; D: -
CDR3: CASSPRQAGELFF; DNA: TGTGCCAGCAGCCCACGACAGGCCGGGGAGCTGTTTTTT; J: TRBJ2-2; length: 13; V: TRBV9; size: -; D: -
CDR3: CASSVGRGTEQYF; DNA: TGTGCCAGCAGCGTGGGGCGGGGGACCGAGCAGTACTTC; J: TRBJ2-7; length: 13; V: TRBV11-3; size: -; D: TRBD2
CDR3: CASSPDRVHGYTF; DNA: TGTGCCAGCAGCCCCGACAGGGTTCATGGCTACACCTTC; J: TRBJ1-2; length: 13; V: TRBV7-8; size: -; D: TRBD1
CDR3: CASSQDIYNEQFF; DNA: TGCGCCAGCAGCCAAGATATATACAATGAGCAGTTCTTC; J: TRBJ2-1; length: 13; V: TRBV4-3; size: -; D: -
CDR3: CASSDCGVTETQYF; DNA: TGTGCCAGCAGTGACTGCGGGGTAACAGAGACCCAGTACTTC; J: TRBJ2-5; length: 14; V: TRBV6-4; size: -; D: -